Below, 20 T cell receptor beta chains from the same sample are listed, as sequenced in a study of shared clonotypes between healthy human individuals. Assay used: immunoSEQ multiplex PCR; TCRdb lists only in-frame clones, some missing. The table shows around 1.5 million clones, with 95% to 99% occurring only once. Sequenced: naive CD4+ T cells sorted from blood. As to subset: CD45RA+ positively selected. These receptors came from a man in his thirties or forties in good health.

The J gene is TRBJ2-7, the V gene TRBV28; 11 bases line up with TRBD2. V shed 3 bases and J 2 bases; nucleotides not matched to a gene: 6. Germline lookup yields CDR1 MDHEN and CDR2 SYDVKM. The CDR3 has 16 residues. The CDR3 spells CASSLSLAGDPYEQYF. In DNA form, the CDR3 reads TGTGCCAGCAGTTTGTCACTAGCGGGAGACCCCTACGAGCAGTACTTC.

V usage is TRBV9 and J usage is TRBJ2-2; TRBD2 might be the D (5 bases). The germline V gene encodes CDR1 SGDLS and CDR2 YYNGEE. CDR3 length: 17 residues. With 1 base removed from V and 2 bases from J, the gap between germline ends came to 15 bases. CDR3 region: CASSVRASSLNTGELFF. CDR3 nucleotides: TGTGCCAGCAGCGTACGAGCTAGCTCACTAAACACCGGGGAGCTGTTTTTT.

This sequence joins TRBV5-1 and TRBJ2-2; the D call may be TRBD1 or TRBD2 (5 bases each). This CDR3 is built from 14 residues. The germline CDR1 and CDR2 sequences are SGHRS and YFSETQ. Trimming took 8 bases from V and 1 from J, leaving 12 bases between them. CDR3 bases: TGCGCCAGTACCGGGACGGTGAACACCGGGGAGCTGTTTTTT. Amino acids: CASTGTVNTGELFF.

The V and J genes are TRBV9 and TRBJ1-2; unclear D gene. The germline V gene encodes CDR1 SGDLS and CDR2 YYNGEE. The CDR3 runs to 15 residues. The V end lost 4 bases, the J end lost 4 bases, and 17 bases lay between the germline ends. The CDR3 loop is CASSIDPSRGYGYTF. In DNA, the CDR3 is TGTGCCAGCAGCATAGACCCATCCCGGGGCTATGGCTACACCTTC.

CDR3 in amino acids: CASTLSGTGNTIYF. The CDR3 DNA reads as TGTGCCAGCACCCTGTCTGGCACTGGAAACACCATATATTTT. The chain has TRBV6-6 and TRBJ1-3; D gene uncertain. The CDR3 is made up of 14 amino acids. Trimming pared 7 bases from V and 2 bases from J, leaving 12 bases between. Germline V gene sequence: CDR1 MNHNY, CDR2 SVGAGI (reference sequence).

V is TRBV25-1 and J is TRBJ2-4; D uncertain. There are 12 residues in the CDR3. V was clipped by 2 bases and J by 5 bases, with 4 bases between them. Germline-derived CDR1 and CDR2 are MGHDK and SYGVNS. This chain's CDR3 is CASSENQNIQYF. CDR3 sequence (DNA): TGTGCCAGCAGTGAAAACCAAAACATTCAGTACTTC.

Of note for this clone: This CDR3 is also generated by other DNA sequences in the sample. The chain employs TRBV5-1 and TRBJ2-2, with TRBD1 matching 8 bases. This CDR3 has 15 residues. The germline V gene has CDR1 SGHRS and CDR2 YFSETQ. V shed 4 bases and J 1 base; nucleotides not matched to a gene: 3. CDR3 DNA: TGCGCCAGCAGCCCCGGGACAGGGAACACCGGGGAGCTGTTTTTT. Its protein is CASSPGTGNTGELFF.

The chain joins TRBV28 to TRBJ1-5, with D perhaps TRBD1 (6 bases). Looked up from germline, CDR1 is MDHEN and CDR2 is SYDVKM. CDR3 length: 17 amino acids. V gave up 4 bases and J gave up 2 bases, with 18 bases separating them. CDR3: CASSSLWGARGNQPQHF. CDR3 in DNA: TGTGCCAGCAGTTCCCTCTGGGGGGCGCGGGGCAATCAGCCCCAGCATTTT.

Comments on this clone: Other DNA sequences in this specimen translate into the identical CDR3. The chain employs TRBV7-8 and TRBJ1-2; TRBD1 is a possible D gene (5 bases). V lost 1 base to trimming and J lost 2 bases, with 8 bases between them. There are 14 residues in the CDR3. Germline V gene data show CDR1 as SGHVS and CDR2 as FQNEAQ. This chain's CDR3 is CASSLDRGNYGYTF. The CDR3 DNA reads as TGTGCCAGCAGCTTAGATCGGGGGAACTATGGCTACACCTTC.

CDR3 in amino acids: CASSAEWGGTEAFF. CDR3 sequence (DNA): TGTGCCAGCAGCGCTGAATGGGGAGGCACTGAAGCTTTCTTT. The chain joins TRBV2 to TRBJ1-1; D is uncertain. With 6 bases removed from V and 4 bases from J, the gap between germline ends came to 15 bases. The CDR3 has 14 residues. Germline CDR1 and CDR2: SNHLY and FYNNEI.

V gene TRBV19 combines with J gene TRBJ1-5; D call uncertain. V lost 3 bases and J lost 3, with 9 bases in between. This CDR3 has 14 residues. Germline V gene sequence: CDR1 LNHDA, CDR2 SQIVND (reference sequence). In DNA, the CDR3 is TGTGCCAGTAGTATCTGGCGCCCCAATCAGCCCCAGCATTTT. Amino acids: CASSIWRPNQPQHF.

The rearrangement joins TRBV9 to TRBJ2-1; maybe TRBD2 (6 bases). The CDR3 is 15 amino acids. CDR1 SGDLS and CDR2 YYNGEE come from the germline V gene. V was shortened by 2 bases and J by 0 bases, with 9 bases between the two germline ends. The CDR3 region has the DNA TGTGCCAGCAGCGTCGGGAGTCTCTCCTACAATGAGCAGTTCTTC. It translates to CASSVGSLSYNEQFF. The full variable domain, its missing parts supplied by reference TRBV9 and TRBJ2-1, is DSGVTQTPKHLITATGQRVTLRCSPRSGDLSVYWYQQSLDQGLQFLIQYYNGEERAKGNILERFSAQQFPDLHSELNLSSLELGDSALYFCASSVGSLSYNEQFFGPGTRLTVL.

Regarding this clone: The germline gene is not matched at one end of the junction; a read error may be the cause. This chain uses TRBV5-4 with TRBJ2-3; 8 bases line up with TRBD1. CDR3 length: 17 amino acids. Germline V lookup: CDR1 SGHNT, CDR2 YYREEE (reference sequence). CDR3 region: CASSLAPGQEGTVTQYF. Here the CDR3 DNA reads TGTGCCAGCAGCTTGGCCCCGGGACAGGAGGGCACAGTTACGCAGTATTTT.

The chain combines TRBV2 with TRBJ2-1; no firm D call. CDR3 size: 15 residues. Per the germline V gene, CDR1 is SNHLY and CDR2 is FYNNEI. V lost 6 bases to trimming and J lost 3 bases, with 15 bases between them. The CDR3 bases are TGTGCCAGCAGCCGTTGGGCGGTAGACTACAATGAGCAGTTCTTC. Its protein product is CASSRWAVDYNEQFF.

The chain employs TRBV11-2 and TRBJ2-1; a weak D match, TRBD1 (6 bases). The CDR3 contains 17 residues. Looked up from germline, CDR1 is SGHAT and CDR2 is FQNNGV. V lost 1 base to trimming and J lost 9 bases, with 22 bases between them. CDR3 sequence: CASSLVRTASRRGEQFF. The CDR3 DNA reads as TGTGCCAGCAGCTTAGTCCGGACAGCCTCCCGGCGAGGTGAGCAGTTCTTC.

This chain links TRBV7-2 with TRBJ1-3; D is unresolved. The germline V and J ends were trimmed by 1 base and 6 bases, with 16 bases remaining between them. Germline CDR1 reads SGHTA; CDR2 reads FQGNSA. This CDR3 region has 16 residues. The chain's CDR3 is CASSLVGRRAQNTIYF. CDR3 coding DNA: TGTGCCAGCAGCTTAGTTGGCCGTCGGGCCCAAAACACCATATATTTT.

The CDR3 DNA follows: TGTGCCAGCAATAAGGTCTATGGCTACACCTTC. It specifies CASNKVYGYTF. V gene TRBV28 combines with J gene TRBJ1-2; D uncertain. CDR1 and CDR2 (germline): MDHEN, SYDVKM. CDR3 length: 11 amino acids. Trimming removed 7 bases from V and 4 bases from J, with 7 bases in between.

The rearrangement links TRBV6-5 to TRBJ2-1; 7 nucleotides agree with TRBD2. The V gene's germline CDR1 is MNHEY and CDR2 SVGAGI. V trimming: 0 bases; J trimming: 3 bases; junction bases outside the gene matches: 5. This CDR3 has 16 amino acids. The CDR3 region is CASSYSLRELYNEQFF. The DNA of the CDR3 is TGTGCCAGCAGTTACTCCTTGCGGGAGCTCTACAATGAGCAGTTCTTC.

The chain has TRBV14 and TRBJ1-2, with D unresolved. Trimming took off 3 bases at V and 2 bases at J, with 7 bases between the two ends. The germline V gene has CDR1 SGHDN and CDR2 FVKESK. The CDR3 covers 13 residues. The DNA of the CDR3 is TGTGCCAGCAGCCAGGTGCGGAACTATGGCTACACCTTC. Translated, it gives CASSQVRNYGYTF.

The rearrangement uses TRBV11-2 and TRBJ2-7; D not resolved. This CDR3 comprises 16 residues. Per the germline V gene, CDR1 is SGHAT and CDR2 is FQNNGV. Trimming cost V 4 bases and J 4 bases, with 20 bases left between them. As DNA, the CDR3 is TGTGCCAGCAGCTCCATTCGCGGAGTAGTGGGATACGAGCAGTACTTC. Residues: CASSSIRGVVGYEQYF.